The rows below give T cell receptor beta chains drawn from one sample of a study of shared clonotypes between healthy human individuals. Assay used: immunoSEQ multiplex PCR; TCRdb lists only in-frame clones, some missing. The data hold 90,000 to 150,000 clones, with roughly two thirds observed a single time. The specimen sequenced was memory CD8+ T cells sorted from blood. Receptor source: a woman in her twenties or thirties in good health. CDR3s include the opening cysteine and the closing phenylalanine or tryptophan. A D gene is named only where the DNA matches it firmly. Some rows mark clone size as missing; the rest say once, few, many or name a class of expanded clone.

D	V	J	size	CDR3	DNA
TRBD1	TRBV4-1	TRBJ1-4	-	CASSHHPGQGGEKLFF	TGCGCCAGCAGCCATCACCCGGGACAGGGAGGAGAAAAACTGTTTTTT
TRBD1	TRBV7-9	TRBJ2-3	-	CASSYYRGRTDTQYF	TGTGCCAGCTCCTACTACAGGGGGCGAACAGATACGCAGTATTTT
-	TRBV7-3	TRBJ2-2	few	CASSSGSHTGELFF	TGTGCCAGCAGTTCCGGGAGCCACACCGGGGAGCTGTTTTTT
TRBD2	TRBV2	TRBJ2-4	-	CASSEGLAGAKNIQYF	TGTGCCAGCAGTGAGGGACTAGCGGGAGCCAAAAACATTCAGTACTTC
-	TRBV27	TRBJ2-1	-	CASSTSYNEQFF	TGTGCCAGCAGTACGAGCTACAATGAGCAGTTCTTC
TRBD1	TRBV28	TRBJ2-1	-	CASRRQGSRPRSYNEQFF	TGTGCCAGCAGAAGACAGGGTTCAAGGCCCCGCTCCTACAATGAGCAGTTCTTC
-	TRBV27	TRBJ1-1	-	CASSLGRGLNTEAFF	TGTGCCAGCAGTTTGGGTCGGGGTTTGAACACTGAAGCTTTCTTT
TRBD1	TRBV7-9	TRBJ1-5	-	CASSPQGAGNQPQHF	TGTGCCAGCAGCCCACAGGGGGCCGGCAATCAGCCCCAGCATTTT
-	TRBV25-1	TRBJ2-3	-	CASTEPSDTQYF	TGTGCCAGCACCGAACCTTCAGATACGCAGTATTTT
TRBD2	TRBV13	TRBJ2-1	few	CASSLSAGENEQFF	TGTGCCAGCAGCTTATCAGCGGGAGAAAATGAGCAGTTCTTC
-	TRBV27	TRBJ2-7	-	CASSLSGSLAYEQYF	TGTGCCAGCAGTTTATCGGGATCCCTAGCTTACGAGCAGTACTTC
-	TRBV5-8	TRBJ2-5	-	CASSLGMYF	TGTGCCAGCAGTTTAGGAATGTACTTC
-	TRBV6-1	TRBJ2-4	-	CASTGGARNIQYF	TGTGCCAGCACTGGGGGCGCTCGGAACATTCAGTACTTC
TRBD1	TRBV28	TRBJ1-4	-	CASRAIDRGDEKLFF	TGTGCCAGCAGGGCTATAGACAGGGGAGACGAAAAACTGTTTTTT
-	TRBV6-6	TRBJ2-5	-	CASSSAVPQETQYF	TGTGCCAGCAGTTCGGCGGTCCCTCAAGAGACCCAGTACTTC
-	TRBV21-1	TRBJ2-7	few	CASSKVDFLMRGSYEQYF	TGTGCCAGCAGCAAAGTTGATTTCCTGATGCGGGGCTCCTACGAGCAGTACTTC
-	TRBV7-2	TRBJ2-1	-	CASSLVPDNGGSNEQFF	TGTGCCAGCAGCTTAGTGCCGGACAACGGGGGAAGCAATGAGCAGTTCTTC
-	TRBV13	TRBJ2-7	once	CASSQDGEVPYEQYF	TGTGCCAGCAGCCAGGACGGTGAGGTGCCCTACGAGCAGTACTTC
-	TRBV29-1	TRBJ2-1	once	CSVDPGTEGSYNEQFF	TGCAGCGTGGACCCCGGGACGGAGGGGTCCTACAATGAGCAGTTCTTC
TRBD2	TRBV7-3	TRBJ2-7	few	CASSLNSGSDHEQYF	TGTGCCAGCAGCCTAAATAGCGGGAGCGACCACGAGCAGTACTTC
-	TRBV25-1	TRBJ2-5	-	CASSESSQVISETQYF	TGTGCCAGCAGTGAAAGTTCCCAGGTTATTAGTGAGACCCAGTACTTC
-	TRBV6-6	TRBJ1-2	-	CAGGDGTNYGYTF	TGTGCCGGAGGCGACGGAACAAACTATGGCTACACCTTC
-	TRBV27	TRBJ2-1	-	CASSSLLLKPGSDEQFF	TGTGCCAGCAGTTCCCTCTTATTAAAGCCGGGTTCCGATGAGCAGTTCTTC
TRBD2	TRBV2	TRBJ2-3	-	CASSSTGTSNTDTQYF	TGTGCCAGCAGCTCGACAGGGACTAGCAACACAGATACGCAGTATTTT
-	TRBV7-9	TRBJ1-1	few	CASNPTENTEAFF	TGTGCCAGCAACCCGACAGAGAACACTGAAGCTTTCTTT
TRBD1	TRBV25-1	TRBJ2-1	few	CASSLGTGANNEQFF	TGTGCCAGCTCCCTCGGGACAGGGGCCAACAATGAGCAGTTCTTC
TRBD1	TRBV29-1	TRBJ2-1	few	CSVKTGYNEQFF	TGCAGCGTGAAGACAGGGTACAATGAGCAGTTCTTC
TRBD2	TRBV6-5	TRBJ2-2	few	CASASGTGAGELFF	TGTGCCAGCGCTAGCGGGACTGGGGCCGGGGAGCTGTTTTTT
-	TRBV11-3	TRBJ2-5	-	CASSSDSSETQYF	TGTGCCAGCAGCTCCGACTCCTCGGAGACCCAGTACTTC
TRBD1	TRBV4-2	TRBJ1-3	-	CASSDRVDSGNTIYF	TGTGCCAGCAGCGACAGGGTAGACTCTGGAAACACCATATATTTT
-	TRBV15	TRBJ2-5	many	CATSSRREETQYF	TGTGCCACCAGCTCTCGACGGGAAGAGACCCAGTACTTC
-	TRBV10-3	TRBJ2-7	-	CAIRAPGLGLIYEQYF	TGTGCCATCAGAGCGCCGGGACTCGGGCTCATATACGAGCAGTACTTC
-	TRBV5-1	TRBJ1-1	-	CASSLVQTNTEAFF	TGCGCCAGCAGCTTGGTACAGACTAACACTGAAGCTTTCTTT
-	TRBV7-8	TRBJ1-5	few	CASSFSNQPQHF	TGTGCCAGCAGCTTTAGCAATCAGCCCCAGCATTTT
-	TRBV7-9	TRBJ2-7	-	CASSRNEGGDYEQYF	TGTGCCAGCAGTCGCAATGAAGGGGGAGACTACGAGCAGTACTTC
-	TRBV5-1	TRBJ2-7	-	CASSSRKVYEQYF	TGCGCCAGCAGCTCAAGGAAGGTCTACGAGCAGTACTTC
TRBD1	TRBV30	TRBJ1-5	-	CAWSWEDRDQPQHF	TGTGCCTGGAGTTGGGAGGACAGGGATCAGCCCCAGCATTTT
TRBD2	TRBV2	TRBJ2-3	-	CASSVPTSGRGNTDTQYF	TGTGCCAGCAGTGTTCCTACTAGCGGGAGGGGTAACACAGATACGCAGTATTTT
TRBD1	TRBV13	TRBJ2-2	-	CASSSPGQGASGELFF	TGTGCCAGCAGCTCCCCGGGACAGGGGGCGTCCGGGGAGCTGTTTTTT
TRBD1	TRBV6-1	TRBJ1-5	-	CASRQLTGWNQPQHF	TGTGCCAGCAGACAATTGACAGGGTGGAATCAGCCCCAGCATTTT
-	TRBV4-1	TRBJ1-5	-	CASSPGAPGQFNQPQHF	TGCGCCAGCAGCCCCGGCGCACCGGGGCAATTTAATCAGCCCCAGCATTTT
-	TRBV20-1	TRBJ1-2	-	CSAAPGYTF	TGCAGTGCGGCTCCGGGCTACACCTTC
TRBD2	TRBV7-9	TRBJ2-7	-	CASSSGSGRIYEQYF	TGTGCCAGCAGCTCTGGGAGCGGGAGAATCTACGAGCAGTACTTC
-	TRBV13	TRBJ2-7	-	CASSLGGLGYEQYF	TGTGCCAGCAGCTTAGGGGGGCTAGGGTACGAGCAGTACTTC
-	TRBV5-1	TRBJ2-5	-	CASSLGGLEETQYF	TGCGCCAGCAGCTTGGGGGGACTGGAGGAGACCCAGTACTTC
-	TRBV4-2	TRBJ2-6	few	CASSLRTEGTSGANVLTF	TGTGCCAGCAGCCTTCGGACGGAGGGAACCTCTGGGGCCAACGTCCTGACTTTC
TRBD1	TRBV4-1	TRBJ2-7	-	CASSQEWTGWPHGGEQYF	TGCGCCAGCAGCCAAGAATGGACAGGTTGGCCCCATGGGGGCGAGCAGTACTTC
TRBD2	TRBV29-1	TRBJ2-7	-	CSVGLAGVGEQYF	TGCAGCGTGGGACTAGCGGGAGTAGGCGAGCAGTACTTC
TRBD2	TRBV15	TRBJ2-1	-	CATSNLAEGINEQFF	TGTGCCACCAGCAACCTAGCGGAGGGGATCAATGAGCAGTTCTTC
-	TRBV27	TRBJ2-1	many	CASSLKSVDEQFF	TGTGCCAGCAGTTTAAAGAGTGTAGATGAGCAGTTCTTC
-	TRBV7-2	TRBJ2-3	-	CASSRRGLGTDTQYF	TGTGCCAGCAGCCGTCGTGGACTTGGCACAGATACGCAGTATTTT
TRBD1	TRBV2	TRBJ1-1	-	CASSDSDRGQTEAFF	TGTGCCAGCAGTGACTCGGACAGGGGGCAAACTGAAGCTTTCTTT